This T cell receptor (beta chain) was identified in a study of beta chain features in type 1 diabetes. General study findings and limits: Among all four CD4+ subsets, Type 1 diabetes patients had TCRB CDR3s that were moderately but significantly shorter. TCRB rearrangement may or may not be influenced by HLA type; here this remained unresolved.

A heparinised blood draw that averaged around 110 mL was obtained once from each donor. cDNA synthesis used the whole RNA isolate, giving expressed TCRB sequences. Some clones are missing from TCRdb's copy, which holds only in-frame ones; the method was immunoSEQ multiplex PCR. The data hold approximately 200,000 clones, with 7.5% to 10% observed a single time. The CDR3 extends over 18 amino acids. Trimming removed 2 bases at V and 3 bases at J, with 21 bases between. CDR1 is SGHVS and CDR2 is FNYEAQ in the germline V gene. This clone came up a few times. Its matching antigen is unknown. This rearrangement joins TRBV7-6 to TRBJ2-3; D possibly corresponds to TRBD1 (6 bases). The sequence came from a woman aged 18-30 years in good health. The sequenced sample was naive CD4+ T cells from blood. CDR3 nucleotide sequence: TGTGCCAGCAGCTTATTGCGCCCCGCAGGGGAATATACAGATACGCAGTATTTT. It codes for CASSLLRPAGEYTDTQYF.